This TCR beta chain was identified in a study of T cell responses to AZD1222 COVID-19 vaccine. Regarding the study as a whole: Vaccine-associated CD4 TCRs spanned spike, dominant at 160-218 and 743-854. Donors were mostly white British, more females; clonal diversity possibly underestimated. Of the AZD1222 recipients, only 5 to 7 were seropositive at baseline. After two AZD1222 doses, spike-specific TCR breadth and depth rose versus day 0.

This table comes from immunoSEQ multiplex PCR, and its TCRdb copy is limited to in-frame clones, with some not included. Among about 55,000 clones listed, about 90% were seen once. On this clone: Its antigen remains unknown.

The CDR3 covers 14 residues. Germline CDR1 SGHTA, CDR2 FQGNSA. The V and J ends lost 3 bases and 4 bases respectively, with 11 bases between them. Sequenced here: peripheral blood, sampled on day 0 of AZD1222 vaccination. The J gene is TRBJ2-3, the V gene TRBV7-2, with D unresolved. The receptor was derived from an adult in good health. The DNA for the CDR3 is TGTGCCAGCAGCTTTACCGTGCCGCCAGATACGCAGTATTTT. Protein product: CASSFTVPPDTQYF. Combining the CDR3 with reference TRBV7-2 and TRBJ2-3 gives the whole variable domain GAGVSQSPSNKVTEKGKDVELRCDPISGHTALYWYRQSLGQGLEFLIYFQGNSAPDKSGLPSDRFSAERTGGSVSTLTIQRTQQEDSAVYLCASSFTVPPDTQYFGPGTRLTVL.